Listed below are T cell receptor beta chains from one sample, sequenced in a study of T cell responses to AZD1222 COVID-19 vaccine. Profiling relied on immunoSEQ multiplex PCR, and the TCRdb table lists in-frame clones only, not all of them. This table has roughly 25,000 clones, about 85% appearing once. The specimen comprised peripheral blood, sampled 28 days after the second AZD1222 dose. The source is an adult who received the AZD1222 COVID-19 vaccine. Both conserved end residues are part of each CDR3. The order of the fields is CDR3 DNA, CDR3 protein, V gene, J gene, clone size, CDR3 length, D gene. The D gene is left open where the match is weak. Expanded clones get a size class; other rows say once, few or many, or leave the size out.

DNA: TGTGCCAGCAGCGCCCGGACTAGTCAGAATGAGCAGTTCTTC
CDR3: CASSARTSQNEQFF
V: TRBV4-2
J: TRBJ2-1
size: .
length: 14
D: TRBD2

DNA: TGTGCCAGCAGCGTAAGTGGATCGAACGAGGAGACCCAGTACTTC
CDR3: CASSVSGSNEETQYF
V: TRBV9
J: TRBJ2-5
size: .
length: 15
D: .

DNA: TGTGCCACCAGCACTTCCTCCGGGACGGCCTATAATTCACCCCTCCACTTT
CDR3: CATSTSSGTAYNSPLHF
V: TRBV15
J: TRBJ1-6
size: .
length: 17
D: .

DNA: TGTGCCTGGGGAACAGGGAGAGAACAAGAGACCCAGTACTTC
CDR3: CAWGTGREQETQYF
V: TRBV30
J: TRBJ2-5
size: .
length: 14
D: .

DNA: TGTGCCAGTACCCCTTTCAGGAACACTGAAGCTTTCTTT
CDR3: CASTPFRNTEAFF
V: TRBV19
J: TRBJ1-1
size: once
length: 13
D: .

DNA: TGTGCCACTTCAGGACAGGGGGCCTACGAGCAGTACTTC
CDR3: CATSGQGAYEQYF
V: TRBV24-1
J: TRBJ2-7
size: .
length: 13
D: TRBD1

DNA: TGTGCAAGTCGCTTAGCGGACGAGGCTTCGGATGGAAACACCATATATTTT
CDR3: CASRLADEASDGNTIYF
V: TRBV12-2
J: TRBJ1-3
size: .
length: 17
D: .

DNA: TGTGCCAGCGGAGGGGCCTCACCCCTCCACTTT
CDR3: CASGGASPLHF
V: TRBV28
J: TRBJ1-6
size: .
length: 11
D: .

DNA: TGTGCCAGCAGGAGCGACAGGGTCCCCTATGGCTACACCTTC
CDR3: CASRSDRVPYGYTF
V: TRBV28
J: TRBJ1-2
size: .
length: 14
D: TRBD1

DNA: TGTGCCAGCAGAAACAGAGCAGGGGGAACTGGCTACACCTTC
CDR3: CASRNRAGGTGYTF
V: TRBV28
J: TRBJ1-2
size: .
length: 14
D: TRBD1

DNA: TGCGCCAGCAGCGACAGGGGGGCGCATGGCTACACCTTC
CDR3: CASSDRGAHGYTF
V: TRBV5-1
J: TRBJ1-2
size: .
length: 13
D: TRBD1

DNA: TGCGCCAGCAGCCAAGACAGGACCCCACTGATAGTTTTCTTT
CDR3: CASSQDRTPLIVFF
V: TRBV4-1
J: TRBJ1-1
size: .
length: 14
D: .

DNA: TGTGCCACCCGGAGGGGGACGACAGATACGCAGTATTTT
CDR3: CATRRGTTDTQYF
V: TRBV7-6
J: TRBJ2-3
size: .
length: 13
D: .

DNA: TGTGCCAGCAGCCCAGACCGGGACCACTCCTACAATGAGCAGTTCTTC
CDR3: CASSPDRDHSYNEQFF
V: TRBV5-4
J: TRBJ2-1
size: .
length: 16
D: .

DNA: TGTGCCAGCAGCAACCGGGACGGCTACGAGCAGTACTTC
CDR3: CASSNRDGYEQYF
V: TRBV7-2
J: TRBJ2-7
size: .
length: 13
D: .

DNA: TGTGCCAGTAGCCTACTGGGACAGGGGGCCTATGGCTACACCTTC
CDR3: CASSLLGQGAYGYTF
V: TRBV19
J: TRBJ1-2
size: .
length: 15
D: TRBD1

DNA: TGTGCCAGCAGCACCGGGACAGGGAGCAGAGGCCATGGCTACACCTTC
CDR3: CASSTGTGSRGHGYTF
V: TRBV11-3
J: TRBJ1-2
size: few
length: 16
D: TRBD1

DNA: TGCGCCAGCAGCTCCGCAGGGGGCCACCAATACGAGCAGTACTTC
CDR3: CASSSAGGHQYEQYF
V: TRBV5-1
J: TRBJ2-7
size: few
length: 15
D: TRBD1

DNA: TGTGCCAGCAGCAAAGCGCTTTCCCCACAGTTTAGCAATCAGCCCCAGCATTTT
CDR3: CASSKALSPQFSNQPQHF
V: TRBV21-1
J: TRBJ1-5
size: .
length: 18
D: .

DNA: TGTGCCAGCAGCTTGATTCTTCCGGGGACCCACGAGCAGTACTTC
CDR3: CASSLILPGTHEQYF
V: TRBV5-6
J: TRBJ2-7
size: .
length: 15
D: .

DNA: TGTGCCGGAGGTTCCCAGGACACCGGGGAGCTGTTTTTT
CDR3: CAGGSQDTGELFF
V: TRBV5-4
J: TRBJ2-2
size: .
length: 13
D: .

DNA: TGTGCCAGCAGATTTCCCGGGGGCTACGAGCAGTACTTC
CDR3: CASRFPGGYEQYF
V: TRBV6-6
J: TRBJ2-7
size: .
length: 13
D: .

DNA: TGTGCCAGCAGCCAATCACAGGGGACAGTCAATCAGCCCCAGCATTTT
CDR3: CASSQSQGTVNQPQHF
V: TRBV3-1/TRBV3-2
J: TRBJ1-5
size: .
length: 16
D: TRBD1

DNA: TGTGCCAGCAGCTTAGTGACCGGGAGCTATGGCTACACCTTC
CDR3: CASSLVTGSYGYTF
V: TRBV11-1
J: TRBJ1-2
size: .
length: 14
D: .

DNA: TGTGCCAGCAGTTTATTTCCAGACACTGAAGCTTTCTTT
CDR3: CASSLFPDTEAFF
V: TRBV27
J: TRBJ1-1
size: .
length: 13
D: .

DNA: TGCGCCAGCAGCTTTGAGGGAGAGACCACCGGGGAGCTGTTTTTT
CDR3: CASSFEGETTGELFF
V: TRBV5-1
J: TRBJ2-2
size: .
length: 15
D: .

DNA: TGTGCCAGCAGCCACAACAGGGTCCTAGGCTACACCTTC
CDR3: CASSHNRVLGYTF
V: TRBV28
J: TRBJ1-2
size: .
length: 13
D: .

DNA: TGTGCCAGCAGTTCGACCCGGACTAGCGACGCCTACGAGCAGTACTTC
CDR3: CASSSTRTSDAYEQYF
V: TRBV28
J: TRBJ2-7
size: .
length: 16
D: TRBD2

DNA: TGTGCCACCGTGGACTCCGGCGGGAAGCAGTACTTC
CDR3: CATVDSGGKQYF
V: TRBV10-3
J: TRBJ2-7
size: few
length: 12
D: .

DNA: TGTGCCAGCAGCCCGACAGGTTTGGACAATGAGCAGTTCTTC
CDR3: CASSPTGLDNEQFF
V: TRBV3-1/TRBV3-2
J: TRBJ2-1
size: .
length: 14
D: .

DNA: TGTGCCAGCAGCCGCCACGGGCTCCAACAAGAGACCCAGTACTTC
CDR3: CASSRHGLQQETQYF
V: TRBV7-3
J: TRBJ2-5
size: .
length: 15
D: .

DNA: TGTGCCAGCAGTTTATGGGGGTCAGGGGGATTGGATGGCTACACCTTC
CDR3: CASSLWGSGGLDGYTF
V: TRBV28
J: TRBJ1-2
size: .
length: 16
D: TRBD1

DNA: TGTGCCTGTCAGGCAGGGGCGGGGACTGAAGCTTTCTTT
CDR3: CACQAGAGTEAFF
V: TRBV30
J: TRBJ1-1
size: once
length: 13
D: .

DNA: TGTGCCAGCAGTTCCCAAGATGAAAAACTGTTTTTT
CDR3: CASSSQDEKLFF
V: TRBV28
J: TRBJ1-4
size: .
length: 12
D: .

DNA: TGTGCCAGCAGTGTCTTGGGATCACCCCTCCACTTT
CDR3: CASSVLGSPLHF
V: TRBV12-3/TRBV12-4
J: TRBJ1-6
size: few
length: 12
D: .

DNA: TGCAGCGCAACAGAGATCTCTGGAAACACCATATATTTT
CDR3: CSATEISGNTIYF
V: TRBV29-1
J: TRBJ1-3
size: .
length: 13
D: .

DNA: .
CDR3: CASSLSLDSLGSPLHF
V: TRBV28
J: TRBJ1-6
size: .
length: 16
D: .

DNA: TGTGCCAGCAGCCAAGCCACTAGCGGGAGCTATAATGAGCAGTTCTTC
CDR3: CASSQATSGSYNEQFF
V: TRBV4-2
J: TRBJ2-1
size: .
length: 16
D: TRBD2

DNA: TGTGCCAGCAGCCAAGTTGCCAGGGGGCTCAACACCATATATTTT
CDR3: CASSQVARGLNTIYF
V: TRBV3-1/TRBV3-2
J: TRBJ1-3
size: .
length: 15
D: TRBD1

DNA: TGTGCCAGCAGCTTTTTCGGGGGCATGGGGAACACCATATATTTT
CDR3: CASSFFGGMGNTIYF
V: TRBV5-4
J: TRBJ1-3
size: .
length: 15
D: .

DNA: TGCAGCGTTGCTGAGCGGGAGTATGGTAATGAGCAGTTCTTC
CDR3: CSVAEREYGNEQFF
V: TRBV29-1
J: TRBJ2-1
size: .
length: 14
D: TRBD2

DNA: TGTGCCAGCTCACCACCCGGGGGCAGCGCAGGGGGGACCCAGTACTTC
CDR3: CASSPPGGSAGGTQYF
V: TRBV18
J: TRBJ2-5
size: once
length: 16
D: .

DNA: TGTGCCTGGGACAGGGGAAACTCCTACGAGCAGTACTTC
CDR3: CAWDRGNSYEQYF
V: TRBV30
J: TRBJ2-7
size: once
length: 13
D: TRBD1

DNA: TGCGCCAGCAGCTTGGAAATAAATCCCGCTACCGGGGAGCTGTTTTTT
CDR3: CASSLEINPATGELFF
V: TRBV5-1
J: TRBJ2-2
size: .
length: 16
D: .

DNA: TGTGCCAGCAGACGGACAGGGGTGGGTAATGAAAAACTGTTTTTT
CDR3: CASRRTGVGNEKLFF
V: TRBV6-5
J: TRBJ1-4
size: .
length: 15
D: TRBD1

DNA: TGTGCCAGTAGTACCACAGGGGCGCACTATGGCTACACCTTC
CDR3: CASSTTGAHYGYTF
V: TRBV19
J: TRBJ1-2
size: .
length: 14
D: TRBD1

DNA: TGTGCCAGCAGCGTAGGGACAGGGAACAATCAGCCCCAGCATTTT
CDR3: CASSVGTGNNQPQHF
V: TRBV9
J: TRBJ1-5
size: few
length: 15
D: TRBD1

DNA: TGCGCCAGCAGGCCAGGGTGGTTCAGGGCAGATACGCAGTATTTT
CDR3: CASRPGWFRADTQYF
V: TRBV5-1
J: TRBJ2-3
size: .
length: 15
D: .

DNA: TGTGCCAGCAGCAGAGCCGGGACAGGGGTATCATGGTACGAGCAGTACTTC
CDR3: CASSRAGTGVSWYEQYF
V: TRBV5-4
J: TRBJ2-7
size: .
length: 17
D: TRBD1

DNA: TGCAGCGTTGGAGCTAGGGATCAGCCCCAGCATTTT
CDR3: CSVGARDQPQHF
V: TRBV29-1
J: TRBJ1-5
size: few
length: 12
D: .

DNA: TGTGCCAGCAGTGAGGATGAAAAACTGTTTTTT
CDR3: CASSEDEKLFF
V: TRBV2
J: TRBJ1-4
size: .
length: 11
D: .

DNA: TGTGCCAGCAGTTTAAGTAACACTGAAGCTTTCTTT
CDR3: CASSLSNTEAFF
V: TRBV28
J: TRBJ1-1
size: .
length: 12
D: .

DNA: TGTGCCAGCTCACCTGTCCTCACAGGAGCCTACGAGCAGTACTTC
CDR3: CASSPVLTGAYEQYF
V: TRBV18
J: TRBJ2-7
size: .
length: 15
D: .

DNA: TGTGCCAGCAGCGTAGTCGGAGATACCCGTTTGACCTTC
CDR3: CASSVVGDTRLTF
V: TRBV9
J: TRBJ1-2
size: .
length: 13
D: .

DNA: TGTGCCAGCAGCTCCGAGGGGGGCCGCCCGCAGTATTTT
CDR3: CASSSEGGRPQYF
V: TRBV7-3
J: TRBJ2-3
size: .
length: 13
D: .

DNA: TGTGCCAGCAGCCCGAGGGCGGTGACAACTAATGAAAAACTGTTTTTT
CDR3: CASSPRAVTTNEKLFF
V: TRBV7-2
J: TRBJ1-4
size: .
length: 16
D: .